These T cell receptor beta chains were read from a single sample in a study of Ad26.COV2.S vaccination and SARS-CoV-2 variants. Sequenced by immunoSEQ multiplex PCR; TCRdb stores in-frame clones only, minus some. This table has around 270,000 clones, roughly 85% appearing once. The material sequenced was peripheral blood, taken in a trial of Ad26.COV2.S vaccine versus placebo. These TCRs come from a person between 18 and 59 years old who received the Ad26.COV2.S COVID-19 vaccine or a placebo. Each CDR3 is given with its conserved first and last residue. D genes are given only for firm matches. Size tells how often a clone was seen (once, few, many) or the class of an expanded clone, and some rows leave it out.

d_call j_call v_call clone_size cdr3_nt cdr3_aa
TRBD2 TRBJ2-3 TRBV6-2/TRBV6-3 once TGTGCCAGCAGCCTCCTTGGACTAGCGGGGTCGACTAGCACAGATACGCAGTATTTT CASSLLGLAGSTSTDTQYF
- TRBJ2-1 TRBV21-1 - TGTGCCAGCAGCAAAGCGTCGGGCTCCTACAATGAGCAGTTCTTC CASSKASGSYNEQFF
TRBD1 TRBJ1-1 TRBV19 - TGTGCCAGTAGCACCGACGCCGGGACAGTAGGTGAAGCTTTCTTT CASSTDAGTVGEAFF
- TRBJ2-5 TRBV4-3 - TGCGCCAGCAGCCAAGGTGGACATGAGACCCAGTACTTC CASSQGGHETQYF
TRBD1 TRBJ1-1 TRBV7-6 - TGTGCCAGCAGCTTCCAGGGACAGGGTGGCACTGAAGCTTTCTTT CASSFQGQGGTEAFF
TRBD2 TRBJ2-5 TRBV5-1 - TGCGCCAGCAGCTTCTCTACTAGCGCCCAAGAGACCCAGTACTTC CASSFSTSAQETQYF
- TRBJ1-6 TRBV5-4 - TGTGCCAGCAGCCCCGACCGGAAAAGTTCACCCCTCCACTTT CASSPDRKSSPLHF
- TRBJ1-6 TRBV15 few TGTGCCACCAGCAATCAGCTGGGGGTTCAGTCACCCCTCCACTTT CATSNQLGVQSPLHF
- TRBJ1-1 TRBV4-2 - TGTGCCAGCAGCCAAGAAGTCAGGGGAACTGAAGCTTTCTTT CASSQEVRGTEAFF
TRBD1 TRBJ1-5 TRBV7-9 once TGTGCCAGCAGCCTGACAGGGAAGGATCAGCCCCAGCATTTT CASSLTGKDQPQHF
TRBD1 TRBJ1-1 TRBV6-5 - TGTGCCAGCAGACCAAGACAGGGGTGGACTGAAGCTTTCTTT CASRPRQGWTEAFF
- TRBJ2-2 TRBV11-3 - TGTGCCAGCAGCCCAAACCCCGGGGAGCTGTTTTTT CASSPNPGELFF
- TRBJ1-2 TRBV5-1 - TGCGCCAGCAGCTTCGACGGCTCTAACTATGGCTACACCTTC CASSFDGSNYGYTF
- TRBJ1-1 TRBV7-3 - TGTGCCAGCAGCTTAACCGGTAGGATGAACACTGAAGCTTTCTTT CASSLTGRMNTEAFF
- TRBJ2-2 TRBV30 - TGTGCCTGGAGTGTACGGTTGGGGACAATCACCGGGGAGCTGTTTTTT CAWSVRLGTITGELFF
- TRBJ2-5 TRBV7-9 - TGTGCCAGCAGCTTGGGAACTGAGACCCAGTACTTC CASSLGTETQYF
- TRBJ1-1 TRBV10-3 - TGTGCCATCAGTGCCACGGTCATGGACACTGAAGCTTTCTTT CAISATVMDTEAFF
TRBD2 TRBJ2-7 TRBV4-1 once TGCGCCAGCAGCACCGTGGGGAGAGGGGCGGGGGTCTACGAGCAGTACTTC CASSTVGRGAGVYEQYF
- TRBJ2-7 TRBV7-2 once TGTGCCAGCAGCCTGATCAGGAGCGGGCTATCCTACGAGCAGTACTTC CASSLIRSGLSYEQYF
- TRBJ2-5 TRBV30 - TGTGCCTGGAGTGTACGGGGAGAGACCCAGTACTTC CAWSVRGETQYF
- TRBJ1-2 TRBV29-1 - TGCAGCGCTTGGACTCTTTATGGCTACACCTTC CSAWTLYGYTF
- TRBJ1-1 TRBV7-8 - TGTGCCAGCAGCCTACAGGGCGCTGAAGCTTTCTTT CASSLQGAEAFF
- TRBJ1-2 TRBV19 - TGTGCCAGTAGTATAAGTCAGGGGACCTATGGCTACACCTTC CASSISQGTYGYTF
- TRBJ1-4 TRBV2 - TGTGCCAGCAGTGAAGTTGGGGGGCTTGAGGAAAAACTGTTTTTT CASSEVGGLEEKLFF
TRBD2 TRBJ2-5 TRBV12-5 once TGTGCTAGTGGTTGGGGGGGTATCCAAGAGACCCAGTACTTC CASGWGGIQETQYF
- TRBJ1-1 TRBV5-4 - TGTGCCAGCAGTTCGTATGCAAAAGGGGGTTACACTGAAGCTTTCTTT CASSSYAKGGYTEAFF
- TRBJ2-2 TRBV6-6 - TGTGCCAGCAGACCAAGCGGAGCGAACACCGGGGAGCTGTTTTTT CASRPSGANTGELFF
TRBD2 TRBJ2-2 TRBV2 - TGTGCCAGCAGTGAAGCGCTTGGGAGCGGGAGGGGAACCGGGGAGCTGTTTTTT CASSEALGSGRGTGELFF
- TRBJ1-2 TRBV3-1/TRBV3-2 - TGTGCCAGCAGCCACTCAGGCAGGGCCCAGGGCTACACCTTC CASSHSGRAQGYTF
- TRBJ2-1 TRBV10-3 - TGTGCCATCAGGCCGATGGGGGTAGGGATAGGTGAGCAGTTCTTC CAIRPMGVGIGEQFF
TRBD2 TRBJ2-1 TRBV14 - TGTGCCAGCAGCCAAGCTGTCGGGACTACTATAGAGCAGTTCTTC CASSQAVGTTIEQFF
- TRBJ2-2 TRBV13 - TGTGCCAGCAGCTTAGACAGGGATACCGGGGAGCTGTTTTTT CASSLDRDTGELFF
- TRBJ2-2 TRBV6-6 - TGTGCCAGCAGGAACCTGGGTTGGGCCGGGGAGCTGTTTTTT CASRNLGWAGELFF
- TRBJ1-4 TRBV6-5 - TGTGCCAGCAGTCTCAGGGGCGGCTCGGAAAAACTGTTTTTT CASSLRGGSEKLFF
TRBD2 TRBJ2-3 TRBV6-1 - TGTGCCAGCAGTGAATGGCGGGGGGGTGGAGATACGCAGTATTTT CASSEWRGGGDTQYF
- TRBJ2-7 TRBV19 - TGTGCCACCTCCAGGGGACTCTCCTACGAGCAGTACTTC CATSRGLSYEQYF
TRBD1 TRBJ2-3 TRBV11-2 - TGTGCCAGCAGCAGGACAGGGCTAGGGCATACGCAGTATTTT CASSRTGLGHTQYF
TRBD1 TRBJ1-2 TRBV27 - TGTGCCAGCAGTTTAAGGGCAGGGGGCGGGGAGGGCTACACCTTC CASSLRAGGGEGYTF
TRBD2 TRBJ2-2 TRBV4-1 - TGCGCCAGCAGCCAAGCCCCGGGACTAGCGGGGGGGATCACCGGGGAGCTGTTTTTT CASSQAPGLAGGITGELFF
- TRBJ2-3 TRBV9 - TGTGCCAGCAGCGTAGCTGGGTCCGGCACAGATACGCAGTATTTT CASSVAGSGTDTQYF
- TRBJ1-5 TRBV24-1 - TGTGCCACCAGTGCAGGAGATCAGCCCCAGCATTTT CATSAGDQPQHF